The 22 T cell receptor beta chains given below trace back to one sample, sequenced in a study of cytomegalovirus exposure and HLA in healthy donors. The PCR ran on 60 Vbeta and 13 Jbeta primers. Assay used: immunoSEQ multiplex PCR; TCRdb lists only in-frame clones, some missing. Here the sample spans about 170,000 clones, around four fifths being singletons. Sequences were obtained from PBMCs. The receptors come from a female donor in good health and CMV-seronegative.

V usage is TRBV27 and J usage is TRBJ1-5; 8 bases line up with TRBD1. J lost 7 bases, V lost 5 bases, and 7 bases had no gene match. The germline V gene encodes CDR1 MNHEY and CDR2 SMNVEV (reference sequence). CDR3 length: 14 residues. CDR3 sequence: CASSGQGSGQPQHF. The CDR3 DNA sequence: TGTGCCAGCAGTGGACAGGGTTCGGGACAGCCCCAGCATTTT.

This clone was seen just once. The chain recombines TRBV7-9 with TRBJ2-3, with 13 positions matching TRBD2. CDR3 size: 17 residues. From germline, CDR1 is SEHNR and CDR2 FQNEAQ (reference sequence). J gave up 2 bases and V 5 bases, and 7 bases lay outside the gene matches. CDR3 DNA sequence: TGTGCCAGCAGCCCCCCGGGACTAGCGGGGAACACAGATACGCAGTATTTT. This translates into CASSPPGLAGNTDTQYF.

The chain couples TRBV27 to TRBJ2-5; 7 nucleotides align to TRBD2. The germline V gene has CDR1 MNHEY and CDR2 SMNVEV (reference sequence). The V segment lost 10 bases and the J segment 8 bases; nucleotides outside the gene matches: 16. This CDR3 is 14 amino acids long. The CDR3 reads CATSPSPGRDTQYF. The CDR3 coding sequence is TGTGCCACTTCTCCGTCGCCGGGGAGGGACACCCAGTACTTC.

The rearrangement joins TRBV2 to TRBJ2-6; maybe TRBD1 (6 bases). This CDR3 is 16 amino acids long. CDR1 is SNHLY and CDR2 is FYNNEI in the germline V gene. Trimming removed 8 bases at V and 0 bases at J, with 14 bases between. In DNA, the CDR3 is TGTGCCAGCTGCAGGGGCCCCTTCTCTGGGGCCAACGTCCTGACTTTC. Its translation: CASCRGPFSGANVLTF.

This clone appeared once. This chain uses TRBV10-2 with TRBJ2-4; 8 nucleotides match TRBD1. This CDR3 region has 15 residues. V trimming: 6 bases; J trimming: 1 base; junction bases outside the gene matches: 5. Germline V gives CDR1 WSHSY, CDR2 SAAADI. This CDR3 is CASSNRGMAKNIQYF. CDR3 DNA sequence: TGCGCCAGCAGCAACAGGGGGATGGCCAAAAACATTCAGTACTTC.

The chain has TRBV29-1 and TRBJ2-1; the match to TRBD2 covers 9 bases. The CDR3 is 17 residues long. Losses at the gene ends were 4 bases for V and 5 bases for J; bases not matched to a gene: 15. CDR1 and CDR2 from the germline V gene are SQVTM and ANQGSEA. The CDR3 DNA reads as TGCAGCGTTGGGGGGGAAGGCGGGAGGGCCCTCCACAATGAGCAGTTCTTC. It codes for CSVGGEGGRALHNEQFF.

CDR3 loop: CASSSSGSFDEQYF. The CDR3 DNA is TGTGCCAGCAGTAGCAGCGGGAGTTTCGACGAGCAGTACTTC. The chain combines TRBV28 with TRBJ2-7; 8 bases match TRBD2. The CDR3 covers 14 residues. Trimming at V came to 5 bases and at J to 5 bases, leaving 8 bases not matched to a gene. In germline, CDR1 is MDHEN, CDR2 SYDVKM. Combining the CDR3 with reference TRBV28 and TRBJ2-7 gives the whole variable domain DVKVTQSSRYLVKRTGEKVFLECVQDMDHENMFWYRQDPGLGLRLIYFSYDVKMKEKGDIPEGYSVSREKKERFSLILESASTNQTSMYLCASSSSGSFDEQYFGPGTRLTVT.

This clone was detected once. This chain uses TRBV28 with TRBJ2-3; D gene uncertain. Trimming took off 3 bases at V and 2 bases at J, with 6 bases between the two ends. The CDR3 covers 13 residues. Germline CDR1 MDHEN, CDR2 SYDVKM. As DNA, the CDR3 is TGTGCCAGCAGTTTTCCATTCACAGATACGCAGTATTTT. This codes for CASSFPFTDTQYF.

This clone was seen only once. V gene TRBV2 combines with J gene TRBJ2-7; D may be TRBD2 (6 bases). CDR3 size: 12 residues. CDR1 and CDR2 (germline): SNHLY, FYNNEI. V dropped 7 bases and J dropped 7 bases, with 14 bases sitting between them. The CDR3 protein is CASIGGSREQYF. As DNA, the CDR3 is TGTGCCAGCATAGGAGGGTCAAGGGAGCAGTACTTC. The full variable domain, rest sourced from reference TRBV2 and TRBJ2-7, is EPEVTQTPSHQVTQMGQEVILRCVPISNHLYFYWYRQILGQKVEFLVSFYNNEISEKSEIFDDQFSVERPDGSNFTLKIRSTKLEDSAMYFCASIGGSREQYFGPGTRLTVT.

This clone occurred a few times. The chain employs TRBV23-1 and TRBJ2-4, with TRBD1 identical over 10 bases. TRBV23-1 is treated as an ORF (open reading frame) with a function not yet certain. V lost 0 bases to trimming and J lost 2 bases; unmatched junction nucleotides: 10. The CDR3 has 19 residues. The CDR3 protein is CASSQSCDRGLESKNIQYF. The CDR3, as DNA: TGCGCCAGCAGTCAATCGTGCGACAGGGGGCTTGAGTCCAAAAACATTCAGTACTTC.

This chain joins TRBV27 and TRBJ1-1; D remains unclear. This CDR3 spans 13 amino acids. V was pared by 8 bases and J by 0 bases, with 10 bases between. Germline V gives CDR1 MNHEY, CDR2 SMNVEV (reference sequence). CDR3 in DNA: TGTGCCAGCCACCTCGAGATGAACACTGAAGCTTTCTTT. This gives the protein CASHLEMNTEAFF.

The J gene is TRBJ2-5, the V gene TRBV9; 8 bases map to TRBD1. Germline CDR1 reads SGDLS; CDR2 reads YYNGEE. J gave up 2 bases and V 4 bases, and 13 bases lay outside the gene matches. CDR3 length equals 17 residues. The CDR3 protein is CASSSSRGTGGQETQYF. The CDR3 nucleotides are TGTGCCAGCAGCTCCAGTCGTGGAACAGGGGGTCAAGAGACCCAGTACTTC.

V is TRBV30 and J is TRBJ1-1; D uncertain. Per the germline V gene, CDR1 is GTSNPN and CDR2 is SVGIG (reference sequence). Trimming took 2 bases from V and 3 from J, leaving 13 bases between them. This CDR3 is built from 14 residues. CDR3 in DNA: TGTGCCTGGAGTTTCCGACACCTGGACACTGAAGCTTTCTTT. Translation gives CAWSFRHLDTEAFF.

This clone was detected only a few times. CDR3 residues: CASSLTLTSTDTQYF. CDR3 coding DNA: TGCGCCAGCAGCCTGACGCTGACTAGCACAGATACGCAGTATTTT. The chain has TRBV4-1 and TRBJ2-3; D not resolved. V was shortened by 4 bases and J by 0 bases, with 11 bases between the two germline ends. The CDR3 runs 15 residues. Per germline, CDR1 MGHRA and CDR2 YSYEKL.

The rearrangement links TRBV7-2 to TRBJ2-3; TRBD1 agrees at 10 bases. The CDR3 covers 16 residues. J gave up 1 base and V 6 bases, and 7 bases lay outside the gene matches. Germline V lookup: CDR1 SGHTA, CDR2 FQGNSA. Here the CDR3 DNA reads TGTGCCAGCAGGGGGGACAGGGGAAGGGGCACAGATACGCAGTATTTT. Translation gives CASRGDRGRGTDTQYF.

J is TRBJ1-5 and V is TRBV27; TRBD1 might be the D (5 bases). In germline, CDR1 is MNHEY, CDR2 SMNVEV (reference sequence). The CDR3 loop spans 17 amino acids. Trimming shortened V by 1 base and J by 8 bases, and 21 bases separated the two germline ends. The CDR3 spells CASSLLGGRALQKPQHF. The CDR3 DNA is TGTGCCAGCAGTTTATTGGGGGGACGGGCCTTACAGAAGCCCCAGCATTTT.

The chain recombines TRBV5-4 with TRBJ1-2; TRBD1 might be the D (6 bases). Germline CDR1 and CDR2: SGHNT and YYREEE (reference sequence). Between the trimmed V and J ends, which lost 5 bases and 6 bases, there was a span of 17 bases. The CDR3 has 14 amino acids. In DNA form, the CDR3 reads TGTGCCAGCAGTTACAGGGCCGAAAGGCATGGCTACACCTTC. Encoded protein: CASSYRAERHGYTF.

This chain joins TRBV2 and TRBJ1-2; TRBD1 aligns across 7 bases. The trim removed 0 bases at V and 4 bases at J, leaving 11 bases unmatched. Germline V gene data show CDR1 as SNHLY and CDR2 as FYNNEI. The CDR3 sequence is 17 residues long. In nucleotides, the CDR3 is TGTGCCAGCAGTGAAGCGTCCGTCAGACAGGGCACCTATGGCTACACCTTC. This codes for CASSEASVRQGTYGYTF.

The rearrangement links TRBV7-6 to TRBJ2-1; 11 nucleotides agree with TRBD2. The CDR3 has 18 residues. The J segment lost 7 bases and the V segment lost 2 bases, leaving 13 bases of the junction unmatched. The V gene's germline CDR1 is SGHVS and CDR2 FNYEAQ. CDR3 in amino acids: CASSLHMASGGTLNEQFF. CDR3 bases: TGTGCCAGCAGCTTACATATGGCTAGCGGGGGGACATTGAATGAGCAGTTCTTC. Using reference TRBV7-6 and TRBJ2-1 for the parts outside the CDR3, the full variable domain is GAGVSQSPRYKVTKRGQDVALRCDPISGHVSLYWYRQALGQGPEFLTYFNYEAQQDKSGLPNDRFSAERPEGSISTLTIQRTEQRDSAMYRCASSLHMASGGTLNEQFFGPGTRLTVL.

This clone showed up just a few times. The CDR3 region is CASSQESLPNYGYTF. The CDR3 coding sequence is TGCGCCAGCAGCCAAGAGTCACTTCCTAACTATGGCTACACCTTC. The chain carries TRBV4-1 and TRBJ1-2; D is unresolved. The CDR3 contains 15 residues. V was cut by 0 bases and J by 0 bases, with 8 bases left in between. Per the germline V gene, CDR1 is MGHRA and CDR2 is YSYEKL.

This clone appeared a few times. The chain has TRBV7-6 and TRBJ2-1; 8 nucleotides align to TRBD1. This CDR3 is 17 amino acids long. The ends lost 4 bases at V and 8 bases at J; junction bases unmatched: 16. Germline assignment: CDR1 SGHVS and CDR2 FNYEAQ. Here the CDR3 DNA reads TGTGCCAGCAGCTCTCGGGCAGCAGGGGGCGGAGGGGATGAGCAGTTCTTC. It translates to CASSSRAAGGGGDEQFF.

The chain employs TRBV7-2 and TRBJ2-1, with 13 bases aligning to TRBD2. After removal of 7 bases from V and 6 bases from J, the junction contained 9 bases not matched to a gene. CDR1 SGHTA and CDR2 FQGNSA come from the germline V gene. The CDR3 contains 16 residues. This chain's CDR3 is CASKYTSGGAGNEQFF. Here the CDR3 DNA reads TGTGCCAGCAAATATACTAGCGGGGGGGCAGGCAATGAGCAGTTCTTC.